Given below is one T cell receptor beta chain in context. Its antigen is unknown. At the end of 9 to 11 days of culture, CD4+ T cells were isolated. The data were taken from a study of vaccination effects on CD4 cells after COVID-19. The V and J ends lost 0 bases and 0 bases respectively, with 10 bases between them. The CDR3 covers 16 residues. The germline V gene encodes CDR1 ENHRY and CDR2 SYGVKD. Clones were sequenced by immunoSEQ multiplex PCR, and TCRdb holds only the in-frame ones, with some missing. Here the sample spans roughly 60,000 clones, 72% being singletons. This clonotype originated in a human donor who had a prior SARS-CoV-2 infection. This chain uses TRBV10-3 with TRBJ2-3, with D possibly matching TRBD1 (5 bases). The specimen was CD4+ T cells from PBMCs cultured without peptide, collected before COVID-19 vaccination. This CDR3 is CAISESRASSTDTQYF. The CDR3, as DNA: TGTGCCATCAGTGAGTCCAGGGCCTCTAGCACAGATACGCAGTATTTT.